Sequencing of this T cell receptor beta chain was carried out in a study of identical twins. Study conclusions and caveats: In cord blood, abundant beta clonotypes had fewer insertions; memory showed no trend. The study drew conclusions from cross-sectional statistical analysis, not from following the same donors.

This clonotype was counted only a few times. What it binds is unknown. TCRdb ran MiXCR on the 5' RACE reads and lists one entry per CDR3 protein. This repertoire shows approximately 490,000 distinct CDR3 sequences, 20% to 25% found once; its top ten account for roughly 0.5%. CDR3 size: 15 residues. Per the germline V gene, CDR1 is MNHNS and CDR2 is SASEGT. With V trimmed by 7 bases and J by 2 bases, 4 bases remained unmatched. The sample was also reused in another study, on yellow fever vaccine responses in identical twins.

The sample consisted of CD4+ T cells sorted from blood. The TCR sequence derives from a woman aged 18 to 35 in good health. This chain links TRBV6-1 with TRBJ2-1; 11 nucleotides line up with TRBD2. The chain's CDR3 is CASTDSGRAYNEQFF. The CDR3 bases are TGTGCCAGCACAGATAGCGGGAGGGCCTACAATGAGCAGTTCTTC.